The clone carrying this T cell receptor beta chain was seen repeatedly, ten times or more. What it binds is not known. MiXCR, applied by TCRdb to the reads, yields one record per CDR3 protein. The sample carries about 300,000 distinct CDR3 sequences, roughly a tenth recorded once. This sample is part of a study of T cell repertoires in cytomegalovirus infection. The overall study: The public TCR beta signatures pointed to both CMV infection and matching HLA type.

V was clipped by 4 bases and J by 0 bases, with 12 bases between them. This CDR3 spans 15 amino acids. Germline V CDR1 and CDR2: SGHRS, YFSETQ. Findings of the study overall: HLA-C-restricted CMV clonotypes gave the most frequent clonotype in two of eight donors.

The specimen sequenced was PBMCs. V is TRBV5-1 and J is TRBJ2-3, with D possibly called TRBD1 or TRBD2 (5 bases each). The TCR was taken from a human donor in good health (CMV status not recorded). Some clones in this sample may be carry-over from other donors' samples. The CDR3 protein is CASSQGTTSTDTQYF. CDR3 coding DNA: TGCGCCAGCAGCCAAGGGACGACCAGCACAGATACGCAGTATTTT.